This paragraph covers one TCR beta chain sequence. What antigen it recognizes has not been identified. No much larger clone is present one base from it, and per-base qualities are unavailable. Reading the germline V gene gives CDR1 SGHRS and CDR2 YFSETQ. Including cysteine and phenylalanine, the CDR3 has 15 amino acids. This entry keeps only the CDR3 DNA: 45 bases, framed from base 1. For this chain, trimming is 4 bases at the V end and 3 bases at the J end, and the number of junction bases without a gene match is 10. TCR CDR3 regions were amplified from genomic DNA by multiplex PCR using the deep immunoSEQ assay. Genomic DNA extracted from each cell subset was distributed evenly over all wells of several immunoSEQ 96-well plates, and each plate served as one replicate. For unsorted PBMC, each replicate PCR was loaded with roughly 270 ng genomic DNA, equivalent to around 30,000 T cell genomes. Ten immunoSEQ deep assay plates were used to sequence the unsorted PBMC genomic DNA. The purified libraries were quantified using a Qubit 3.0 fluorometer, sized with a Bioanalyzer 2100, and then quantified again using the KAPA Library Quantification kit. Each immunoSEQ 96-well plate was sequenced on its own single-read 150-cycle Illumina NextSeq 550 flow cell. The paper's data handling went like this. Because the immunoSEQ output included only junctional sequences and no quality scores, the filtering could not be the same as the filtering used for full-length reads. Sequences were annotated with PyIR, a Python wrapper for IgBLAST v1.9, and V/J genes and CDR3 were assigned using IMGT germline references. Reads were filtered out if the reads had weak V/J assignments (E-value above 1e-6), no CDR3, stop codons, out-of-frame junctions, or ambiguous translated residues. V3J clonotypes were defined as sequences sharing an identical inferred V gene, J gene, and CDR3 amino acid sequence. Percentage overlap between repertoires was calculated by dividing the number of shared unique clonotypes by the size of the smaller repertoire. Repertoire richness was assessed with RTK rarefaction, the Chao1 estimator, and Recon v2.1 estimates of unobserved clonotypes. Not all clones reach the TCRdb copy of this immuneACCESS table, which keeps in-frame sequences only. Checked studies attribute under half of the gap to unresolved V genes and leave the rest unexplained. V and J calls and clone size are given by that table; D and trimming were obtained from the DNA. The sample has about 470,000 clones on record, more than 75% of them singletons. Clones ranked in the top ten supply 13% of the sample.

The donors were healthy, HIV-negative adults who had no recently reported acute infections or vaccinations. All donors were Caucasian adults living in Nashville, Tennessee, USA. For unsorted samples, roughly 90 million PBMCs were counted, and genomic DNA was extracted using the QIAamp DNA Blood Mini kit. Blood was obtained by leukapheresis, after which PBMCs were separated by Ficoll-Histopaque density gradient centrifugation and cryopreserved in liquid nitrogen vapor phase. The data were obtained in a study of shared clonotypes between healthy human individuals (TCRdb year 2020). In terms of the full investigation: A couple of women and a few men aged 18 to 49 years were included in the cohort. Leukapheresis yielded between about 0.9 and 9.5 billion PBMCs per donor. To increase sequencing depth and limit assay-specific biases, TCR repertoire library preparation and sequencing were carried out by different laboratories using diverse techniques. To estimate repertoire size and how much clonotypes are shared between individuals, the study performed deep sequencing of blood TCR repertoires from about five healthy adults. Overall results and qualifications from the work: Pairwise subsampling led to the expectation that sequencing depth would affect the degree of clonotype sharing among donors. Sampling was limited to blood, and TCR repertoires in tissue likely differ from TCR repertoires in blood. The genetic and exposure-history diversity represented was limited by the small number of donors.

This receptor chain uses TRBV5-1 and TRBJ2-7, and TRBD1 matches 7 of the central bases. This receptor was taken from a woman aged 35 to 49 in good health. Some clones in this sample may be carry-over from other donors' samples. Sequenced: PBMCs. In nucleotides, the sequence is TGCGCCAGCAGCCCCACTGGGACAGCGCTCTACGAGCAGTACTTC. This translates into CASSPTGTALYEQYF. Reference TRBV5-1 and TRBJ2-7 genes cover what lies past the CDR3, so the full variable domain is KAGVTQTPRYLIKTRGQQVTLSCSPISGHRSVSWYQQTPGQGLQFLFEYFSETQRNKGNFPGRFSGRQFSNSRSEMNVSTLELGDSALYLCASSPTGTALYEQYFGPGTRLTVT.